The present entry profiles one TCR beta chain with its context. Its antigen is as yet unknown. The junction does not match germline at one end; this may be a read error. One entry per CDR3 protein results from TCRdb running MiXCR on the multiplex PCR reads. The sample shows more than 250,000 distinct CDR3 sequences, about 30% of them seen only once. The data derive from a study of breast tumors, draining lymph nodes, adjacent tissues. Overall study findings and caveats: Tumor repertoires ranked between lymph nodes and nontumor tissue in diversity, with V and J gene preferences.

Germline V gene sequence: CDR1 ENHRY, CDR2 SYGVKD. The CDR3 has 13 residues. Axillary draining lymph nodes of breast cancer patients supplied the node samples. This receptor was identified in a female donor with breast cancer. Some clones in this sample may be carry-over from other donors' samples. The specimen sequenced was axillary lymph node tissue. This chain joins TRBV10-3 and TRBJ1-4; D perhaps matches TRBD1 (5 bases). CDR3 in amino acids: CAISVEGFEKMFF. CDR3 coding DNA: TGTGCCATCAGTGTCGAGGGGTTTGAAAAAATGTTTTTT.